The present T cell receptor (beta chain) was sequenced within a study of T cells in Graves' hyperthyroidism and ophthalmopathy. V shed 6 bases and J shed 2 bases, with 24 bases lying between them. The CDR3 spans 18 residues. CDR1 is MNHEY and CDR2 is SVGEGT in the germline V gene. The count of this clonotype is one. Researchers took RNA transcripts and amplified the TCR beta CDR3 regions from them. A first-round RT-PCR of the TCR CDR3 used the HTBI primer set. TCRdb re-derived calls from the multiplex PCR reads in MiXCR, one entry per CDR3 protein. This sample carries some 490,000 distinct CDR3 sequences, roughly 22% of them seen once, and the ten largest clones take about half.

The receptor was derived from a woman between 65 and 79 years old with Graves' ophthalmopathy. The specimen was blood. The chain recombines TRBV6-2 or TRBV6-3 with TRBJ2-3, with D perhaps TRBD2 (6 bases). DNA for the CDR3: TGTGCCAGCAGCCTAGATGTCGGGACTCCTTCCGCCACAGATACGCAGTATTTT. Translating gives CASSLDVGTPSATDTQYF.